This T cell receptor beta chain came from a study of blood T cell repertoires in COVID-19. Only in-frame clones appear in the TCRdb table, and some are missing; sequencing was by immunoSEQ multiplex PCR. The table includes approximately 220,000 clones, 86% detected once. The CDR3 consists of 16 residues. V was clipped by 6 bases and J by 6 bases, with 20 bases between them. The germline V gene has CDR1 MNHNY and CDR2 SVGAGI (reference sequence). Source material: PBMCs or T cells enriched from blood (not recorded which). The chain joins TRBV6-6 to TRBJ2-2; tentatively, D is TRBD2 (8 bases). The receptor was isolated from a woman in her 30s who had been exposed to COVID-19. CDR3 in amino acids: CASRSDRVGRAGELFF. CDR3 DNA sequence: TGTGCCAGCAGATCAGACAGGGTCGGGAGGGCCGGGGAGCTGTTTTTT.